These 28 T cell receptor beta chains originate from one sample sequenced in a study of patients and donors after allogeneic stem cell transplantation. Each CDR3 protein gets one entry after TCRdb re-called the RT-PCR reads with MiXCR. The sample consists of 100,000 to 120,000 distinct CDR3 sequences, about a third of them appearing once. The specimen was blood, either unsorted or a sorted T cell fraction (not recorded which). The receptors were sampled from a human donor who was either an allogeneic HSCT recipient or a stem cell or donor lymphocyte infusion donor (not recorded which). It is not recorded whose cells these are; they may come from a transplant donor.

The rearrangement uses TRBV29-1 and TRBJ2-1; 14 bases match TRBD2. With V trimmed by 7 bases and J by 4 bases, 6 bases remained unmatched. CDR3 size: 15 residues. Germline lookup yields CDR1 SQVTM and CDR2 ANQGSEA. CDR3 residues: CSAEGLAGVYNEQFF. For the CDR3, the DNA is TGCAGCGCAGAGGGACTAGCGGGGGTTTACAATGAGCAGTTCTTC.

The chain couples TRBV6-5 to TRBJ2-3; TRBD2 agrees at 12 bases. The CDR3 length is 17 residues. The V segment lost 5 bases and the J segment 2 bases; nucleotides outside the gene matches: 8. Germline CDR1 is MNHEY and CDR2 is SVGAGI. CDR3 protein: CASSRPTSGRTTDTQYF. The CDR3 DNA reads TGTGCCAGCAGTCGACCTACTAGCGGGAGGACCACAGATACGCAGTATTTT.

This clonotype came up a few times. The chain couples TRBV7-8 to TRBJ1-2, with 8 positions matching TRBD1. This CDR3 contains 14 residues. J was trimmed by 5 bases and V by 3 bases; bases with no gene match: 5. Germline lookup yields CDR1 SGHVS and CDR2 FQNEAQ. The CDR3 here is CASSFPGGPYGYTF. CDR3 sequence (DNA): TGTGCCAGCAGCTTTCCAGGGGGCCCTTATGGCTACACCTTC.

This chain links TRBV5-1 with TRBJ2-3, with 7 bases aligning to TRBD2. The CDR3 length is 16 residues. V was pared by 4 bases and J by 4 bases, with 12 bases of the junction left unmatched. In germline, CDR1 is SGHRS, CDR2 YFSETQ. The CDR3 DNA reads as TGCGCCAGCAGCCCCAGGTCGAGCGGGAAGGCAGATACGCAGTATTTT. Translating it yields CASSPRSSGKADTQYF.

A few counts support this clonotype. The chain links TRBV12-3 or TRBV12-4 to TRBJ1-5, with D tentatively TRBD1 (6 bases). The germline V and J ends were trimmed by 4 bases and 5 bases, with 9 bases remaining between them. The CDR3 consists of 13 residues. CDR3 amino acids: CASSSGGDQPQHF. The CDR3 DNA is TGTGCCAGCAGTTCCGGGGGCGATCAGCCCCAGCATTTT.

The V and J genes are TRBV12-3 or TRBV12-4 and TRBJ2-7, with D perhaps TRBD1 (6 bases). This CDR3 comprises 13 residues. V was cut by 6 bases and J by 3 bases, with 12 bases left in between. CDR3 in amino acids: CASRPGHRYEQYF. Written as DNA, the CDR3 is TGTGCCAGCAGACCGGGACATCGCTACGAGCAGTACTTC.

This clonotype was picked up a small number of times. The rearrangement links TRBV29-1 to TRBJ2-3; TRBD1 matches 8 bases. CDR3 length: 14 amino acids. CDR1 and CDR2 from the germline V gene are SQVTM and ANQGSEA. The V and J ends lost 6 bases and 3 bases, in that order; junction bases with no gene match: 8. The DNA for the CDR3 is TGCAGCGTAGCCTGGGACAGGCTTACAGATACGCAGTATTTT. It codes for CSVAWDRLTDTQYF.

This sequence joins TRBV7-2 and TRBJ2-2; no definite D call. V lost 3 bases, J lost 7 bases, and 12 bases lay in between. The CDR3 has 14 amino acids. Germline V CDR1 and CDR2: SGHTA, FQGNSA. This CDR3 is CASSLLEWDGELFF. The DNA of the CDR3 is TGTGCCAGCAGCTTGTTAGAATGGGACGGGGAGCTGTTTTTT.

This clonotype has a handful of counts. The V call is TRBV12-3 or TRBV12-4, the J call TRBJ1-5, with D possibly matching TRBD1 (6 bases). V lost 5 bases and J lost 6, with 11 bases in between. This CDR3 has 13 residues. The CDR3 DNA sequence: TGTGCCAGCAGTGAAGGGGGAGGTCAGCCCCAGCATTTT. Translation gives CASSEGGGQPQHF.

This chain links TRBV6-2 or TRBV6-3 with TRBJ1-2; unclear D gene. Germline lookup yields CDR1 MNHEY and CDR2 SVGEGT. V shed 4 bases and J shed 6 bases, with 15 bases lying between them. There are 14 residues in the CDR3. The CDR3 DNA reads as TGTGCCAGCAGTTTATTTGGGTCATTCGATGGCTACACCTTC. Its protein is CASSLFGSFDGYTF.

This clonotype was counted between two and nine times. The genes are TRBV24-1 and TRBJ2-1, with D perhaps TRBD1 (5 bases). From germline, CDR1 is KGHDR and CDR2 SFDVKD. The V end lost 9 bases, the J end lost 0 bases, and 5 bases lay between the germline ends. The length of the CDR3 is 12 residues. CDR3 in DNA: TGTGCCACCCAGGGCTCCTACAATGAGCAGTTCTTC. Translated: CATQGSYNEQFF.

The chain combines TRBV29-1 with TRBJ2-1, with a tentative D call TRBD1 (5 bases). V was shortened by 1 base and J by 4 bases, with 8 bases between the two germline ends. CDR1 is SQVTM and CDR2 is ANQGSEA in the germline V gene. The CDR3 spans 13 residues. CDR3 nucleotides: TGCAGCGTTGAAGTATACAGGTACAATGAGCAGTTCTTC. As protein: CSVEVYRYNEQFF.

The gene calls are TRBV12-3 or TRBV12-4 and TRBJ1-3, with D unresolved. Trimming removed 9 bases at V and 0 bases at J, with 3 bases between. The CDR3 runs to 11 residues. CDR3 coding DNA: TGTGCCAGACGCTCTGGAAACACCATATATTTT. It specifies CARRSGNTIYF.

This clonotype was observed a few times. V and J are TRBV7-2 and TRBJ1-2; D unresolved. The CDR3 runs to 15 residues. Germline lookup yields CDR1 SGHTA and CDR2 FQGNSA. With 2 bases removed from V and 4 bases from J, the gap between germline ends came to 14 bases. CDR3 nucleotide sequence: TGTGCCAGCAGCTTACTTAATATACTCCCCTATGGCTACACCTTC. Translated: CASSLLNILPYGYTF.

This chain joins TRBV4-3 and TRBJ1-2; D is undetermined. The CDR3 runs 16 residues. Germline CDR1 reads LGHNA; CDR2 reads YSLEER. V shed 0 bases and J shed 1 base, with 12 bases lying between them. The CDR3 DNA reads TGCGCCAGCAGCCAAGATCGCGTCCGCGGTAACTATGGCTACACCTTC. Protein sequence: CASSQDRVRGNYGYTF.

This clonotype was detected only a few times. J is TRBJ1-2 and V is TRBV7-2; D ambiguous. The CDR3 spans 14 residues. Germline CDR1 SGHTA, CDR2 FQGNSA. V shed 1 base and J shed 4 bases, with 10 bases lying between them. The CDR3 bases are TGTGCCAGCAGCTTAGGGGCCAGCTTCTATGGCTACACCTTC. Its translation is CASSLGASFYGYTF.

The DNA for the CDR3 is TGTGCCAGCAGCTTATGGCCCTCCTACAATGAGCAGTTCTTC. Residues: CASSLWPSYNEQFF. The chain uses TRBV7-8 and TRBJ2-1; D gene uncertain. The CDR3 has 14 residues. Germline V gene lookup returns CDR1 SGHVS and CDR2 FQNEAQ. V was cut by 2 bases and J by 0 bases, with 5 bases left in between.

This clonotype showed up just a few times. The chain combines TRBV5-1 with TRBJ2-3; D is possibly TRBD1 (7 bases). Trimming removed 0 bases from V and 6 bases from J, with 11 bases in between. Germline V CDR1 and CDR2: SGHRS, YFSETQ. The CDR3 totals 14 residues. Here the CDR3 reads CASSLDRGLDTQYF. CDR3 bases: TGCGCCAGCAGCTTGGACAGGGGACTCGATACGCAGTATTTT. Using reference TRBV5-1 and TRBJ2-3 for the parts outside the CDR3, the full variable domain is KAGVTQTPRYLIKTRGQQVTLSCSPISGHRSVSWYQQTPGQGLQFLFEYFSETQRNKGNFPGRFSGRQFSNSRSEMNVSTLELGDSALYLCASSLDRGLDTQYFGPGTRLTVL.

A single count supports this clonotype. This chain joins TRBV7-2 and TRBJ2-5; 12 bases are a match to TRBD2. V shed 3 bases and J 4 bases; nucleotides not matched to a gene: 3. Germline CDR1 reads SGHTA; CDR2 reads FQGNSA. The CDR3 length is 15 residues. The CDR3 DNA sequence: TGTGCCAGCAGCTTTAGGGGACTAGCGGGAGAGACCCAGTACTTC. Its protein product is CASSFRGLAGETQYF.

This chain uses TRBV13 with TRBJ1-3; D perhaps matches TRBD1 (5 bases). V was cut by 5 bases and J by 3 bases, with 11 bases left in between. CDR1 is PRHDT, CDR2 FYEKMQ, per germline (reference sequence). The CDR3 is 14 amino acids. Here the CDR3 reads CASSDNGGGNTIYF. The CDR3 DNA reads as TGTGCCAGCAGCGACAACGGGGGTGGAAACACCATATATTTT.

In DNA form, the CDR3 reads TGTGCCAGCAGTTCACAGGGGGCGAGGAATCAGCCCCAGCATTTT. The encoded protein is CASSSQGARNQPQHF. This chain links TRBV6-2 or TRBV6-3 with TRBJ1-5; 9 nucleotides match TRBD1. In germline, CDR1 is MNHEY, CDR2 SVGEGT. The CDR3 contains 15 residues. V shed 4 bases, J shed 4 bases, and the junction held 5 bases outside the gene matches.

J is TRBJ1-1 and V is TRBV11-3; 7 positions agree with TRBD1. The CDR3 covers 13 residues. Germline lookup yields CDR1 SGHNT and CDR2 YENEEA. V was pared by 1 base and J by 11 bases, with 7 bases of the junction left unmatched. Written as DNA, the CDR3 is TGTGCCAGCAGCTTAGCCCAGGAGGGGGCGGCTTTCTTT. Encoded protein: CASSLAQEGAAFF.

With regard to this clonotype: Because it lacks the conserved phenylalanine or tryptophan at the end, this CDR3 is likely a read error. In nucleotides, the CDR3 is TGTGCCAGCAGCTTGCGGGATCAAGCTTTCTTG. It encodes CASSLRDQAFL. This chain links TRBV7-2 with TRBJ1-1; D remains ambiguous. Germline assignment: CDR1 SGHTA and CDR2 FQGNSA. The germline V and J ends were trimmed by 3 bases and 9 bases, with 8 bases remaining between them. This CDR3 has 11 residues.

The J gene is TRBJ2-3, the V gene TRBV7-2; 7 bases match TRBD2. This CDR3 contains 14 residues. V gave up 1 base and J gave up 8 bases; unmatched junction bases: 6. The germline CDR1 and CDR2 sequences are SGHTA and FQGNSA. CDR3 amino acids: CASSLEAGTGTQYF. For the CDR3, the DNA is TGTGCCAGCAGCTTAGAAGCGGGAACTGGTACGCAGTATTTT.

This clonotype appeared a few times. The germline gene is not matched at one end of the junction; a read error may be the cause. The DNA for the CDR3 is TGCGCCAGCTCACCAACTGGACTAGCGGGACTCGATGAGCAGTTCTTC. It is translated as CASSPTGLAGLDEQFF. The genes are TRBV18 and TRBJ2-1, with 12 bases aligning to TRBD2. The germline CDR1 and CDR2 sequences are KGHSH and LQKENI. The CDR3 has 16 residues.

This clonotype was counted at least ten times. This chain joins TRBV6-6 and TRBJ1-1; TRBD1 might be the D (5 bases). The germline V and J ends were trimmed by 4 bases and 11 bases, with 14 bases remaining between them. CDR3 size: 12 residues. Germline-derived CDR1 and CDR2 are MNHNY and SVGAGI (reference sequence). The CDR3 DNA reads TGTGCCAGCAGTTCTTACAGGAGTCGGGCTTTCTTT. This codes for CASSSYRSRAFF.

V usage is TRBV6-2 or TRBV6-3 and J usage is TRBJ2-2; 8 nucleotides agree with TRBD1. The length of the CDR3 is 14 residues. CDR1 and CDR2 (germline): MNHEY, SVGEGT. Losses at the gene ends were 6 bases for V and 6 bases for J; bases not matched to a gene: 6. CDR3 region: CASSPVTGAGELFF. CDR3 sequence (DNA): TGTGCCAGCAGCCCTGTGACAGGGGCCGGGGAGCTGTTTTTT.

This clonotype turned up a few times. The chain couples TRBV9 to TRBJ2-5; TRBD1 might be the D (6 bases). Per germline, CDR1 SGDLS and CDR2 YYNGEE. The CDR3 is 15 residues long. Trimming removed 4 bases at V and 5 bases at J, with 18 bases between. The CDR3 here is CASSTHVGALETQYF. CDR3 coding DNA: TGTGCCAGCAGCACCCACGTGGGGGCTTTGGAGACCCAGTACTTC.